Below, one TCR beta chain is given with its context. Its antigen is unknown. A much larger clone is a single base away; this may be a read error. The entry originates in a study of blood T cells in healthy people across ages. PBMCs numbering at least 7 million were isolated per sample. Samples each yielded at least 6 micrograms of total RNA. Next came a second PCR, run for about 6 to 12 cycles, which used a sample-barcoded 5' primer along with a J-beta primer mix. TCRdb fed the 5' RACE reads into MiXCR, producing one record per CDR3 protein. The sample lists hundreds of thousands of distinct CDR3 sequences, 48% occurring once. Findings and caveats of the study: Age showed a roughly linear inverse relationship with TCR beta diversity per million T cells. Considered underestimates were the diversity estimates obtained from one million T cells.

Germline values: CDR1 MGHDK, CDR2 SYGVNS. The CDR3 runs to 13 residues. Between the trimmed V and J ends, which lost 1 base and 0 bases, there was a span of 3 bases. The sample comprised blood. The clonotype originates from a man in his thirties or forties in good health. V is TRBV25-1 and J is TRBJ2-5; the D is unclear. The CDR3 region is CASSESYQETQYF. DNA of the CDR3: TGTGCCAGCAGTGAATCGTACCAAGAGACCCAGTACTTC. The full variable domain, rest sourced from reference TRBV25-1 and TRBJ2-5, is EADIYQTPRYLVIGTGKKITLECSQTMGHDKMYWYQQDPGMELHLIHYSYGVNSTEKGDLSSESTVSRIRTEHFPLTLESARPSHTSQYLCASSESYQETQYFGPGTRLLVL.